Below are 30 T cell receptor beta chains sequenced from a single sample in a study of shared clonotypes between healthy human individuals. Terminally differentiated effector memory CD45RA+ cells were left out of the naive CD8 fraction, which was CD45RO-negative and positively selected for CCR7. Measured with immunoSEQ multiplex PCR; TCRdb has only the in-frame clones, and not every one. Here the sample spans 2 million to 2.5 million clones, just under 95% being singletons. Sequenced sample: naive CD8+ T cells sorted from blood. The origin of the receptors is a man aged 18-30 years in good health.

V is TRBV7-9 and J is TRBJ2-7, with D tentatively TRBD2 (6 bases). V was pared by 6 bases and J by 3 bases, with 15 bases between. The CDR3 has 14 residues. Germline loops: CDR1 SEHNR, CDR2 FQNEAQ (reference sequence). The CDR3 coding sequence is TGTGCCAGCAGTCCAGCGGGCAGGGTCTACGAGCAGTACTTC. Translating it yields CASSPAGRVYEQYF.

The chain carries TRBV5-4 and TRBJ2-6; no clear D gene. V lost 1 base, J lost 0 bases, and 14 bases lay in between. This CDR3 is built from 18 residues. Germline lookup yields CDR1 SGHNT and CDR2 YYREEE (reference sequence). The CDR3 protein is CASSLLLGSASGANVLTF. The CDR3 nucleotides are TGTGCCAGCAGCTTGCTTCTGGGGTCCGCCTCTGGGGCCAACGTCCTGACTTTC.

The CDR3 reads CAWSVLWGETQYF. CDR3 bases: TGTGCCTGGAGTGTACTCTGGGGGGAGACCCAGTACTTC. This rearrangement joins TRBV30 to TRBJ2-5; either TRBD1 or TRBD2 may fit D (5 bases each). This CDR3 contains 13 residues. The V gene's germline CDR1 is GTSNPN and CDR2 SVGIG (reference sequence). The V end lost 0 bases, the J end lost 5 bases, and 10 bases lay between the germline ends.

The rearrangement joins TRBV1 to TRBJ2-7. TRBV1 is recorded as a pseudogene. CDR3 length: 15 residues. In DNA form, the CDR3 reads TGCACCAGCAGCCAACAGGGACGGAGCTCCTACGAGCAGTACTTC. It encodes CTSSQQGRSSYEQYF.

The CDR3 reads CASSYSGREGYEQFF. DNA of the CDR3: TGCGCCAGCAGCTATAGCGGGAGAGAAGGGTATGAGCAGTTCTTC. The rearrangement links TRBV4-3 to TRBJ2-1, with TRBD2 matching over 9 bases. The CDR3 sequence is 15 residues long. V gave up 5 bases and J gave up 8 bases; unmatched junction bases: 10. CDR1 and CDR2 (germline): LGHNA, YSLEER.

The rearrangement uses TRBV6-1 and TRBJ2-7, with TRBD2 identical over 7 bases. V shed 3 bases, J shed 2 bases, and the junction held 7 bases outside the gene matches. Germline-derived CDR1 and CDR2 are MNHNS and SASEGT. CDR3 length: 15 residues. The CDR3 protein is CASSDRGGGPYEQYF. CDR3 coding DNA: TGTGCCAGCAGTGATCGCGGCGGGGGACCCTACGAGCAGTACTTC.

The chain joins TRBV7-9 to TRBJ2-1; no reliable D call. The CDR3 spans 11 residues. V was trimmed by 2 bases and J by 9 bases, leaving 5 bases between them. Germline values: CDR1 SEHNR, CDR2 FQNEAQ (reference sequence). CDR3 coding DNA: TGTGCCAGCAGCTTATTTGGTGAGCAGTTCTTC. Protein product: CASSLFGEQFF.

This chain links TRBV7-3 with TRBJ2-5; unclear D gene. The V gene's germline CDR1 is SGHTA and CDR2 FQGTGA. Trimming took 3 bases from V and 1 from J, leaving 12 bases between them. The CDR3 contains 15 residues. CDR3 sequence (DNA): TGTGCCAGCAGCTTTAGACCCTCGTCCCAAGAGACCCAGTACTTC. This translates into CASSFRPSSQETQYF.

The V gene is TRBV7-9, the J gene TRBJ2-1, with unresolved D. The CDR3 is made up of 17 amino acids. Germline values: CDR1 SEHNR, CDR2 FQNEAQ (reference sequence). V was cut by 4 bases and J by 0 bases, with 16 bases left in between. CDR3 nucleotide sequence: TGTGCCAGCAGCTCTAGTGGGGAAGAGGACTCCTACAATGAGCAGTTCTTC. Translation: CASSSSGEEDSYNEQFF.

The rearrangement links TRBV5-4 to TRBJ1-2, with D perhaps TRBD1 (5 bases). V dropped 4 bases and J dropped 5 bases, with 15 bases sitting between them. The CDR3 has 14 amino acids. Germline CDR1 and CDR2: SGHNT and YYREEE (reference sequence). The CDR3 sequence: CASSGTGDPYGYTF. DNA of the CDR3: TGTGCCAGCAGCGGAACCGGGGACCCGTATGGCTACACCTTC.

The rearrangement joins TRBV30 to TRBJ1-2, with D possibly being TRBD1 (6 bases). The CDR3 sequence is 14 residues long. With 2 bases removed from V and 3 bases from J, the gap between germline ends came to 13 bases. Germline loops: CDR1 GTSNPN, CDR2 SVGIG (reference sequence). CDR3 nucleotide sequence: TGTGCCTGGAGTACCCCCCGGACAGACTATGGCTACACCTTC. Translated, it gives CAWSTPRTDYGYTF.

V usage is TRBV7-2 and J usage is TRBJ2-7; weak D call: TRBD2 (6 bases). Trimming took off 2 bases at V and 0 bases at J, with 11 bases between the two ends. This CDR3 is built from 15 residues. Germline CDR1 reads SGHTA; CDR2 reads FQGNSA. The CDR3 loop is CASSLMRDASYEQYF. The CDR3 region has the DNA TGTGCCAGCAGCTTAATGCGGGACGCCTCCTACGAGCAGTACTTC. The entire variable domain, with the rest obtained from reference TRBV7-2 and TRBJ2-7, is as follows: GAGVSQSPSNKVTEKGKDVELRCDPISGHTALYWYRQSLGQGLEFLIYFQGNSAPDKSGLPSDRFSAERTGGSVSTLTIQRTQQEDSAVYLCASSLMRDASYEQYFGPGTRLTVT.

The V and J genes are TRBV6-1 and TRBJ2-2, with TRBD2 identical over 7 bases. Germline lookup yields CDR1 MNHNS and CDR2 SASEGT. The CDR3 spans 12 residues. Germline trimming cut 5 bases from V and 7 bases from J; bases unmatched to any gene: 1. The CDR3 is CASSWDYGELFF. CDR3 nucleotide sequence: TGTGCCAGCAGTTGGGACTACGGGGAGCTGTTTTTT.

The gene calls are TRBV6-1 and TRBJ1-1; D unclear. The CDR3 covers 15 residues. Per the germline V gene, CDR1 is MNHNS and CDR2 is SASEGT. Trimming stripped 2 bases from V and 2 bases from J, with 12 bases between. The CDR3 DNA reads TGTGCCAGCAGTGAATTCACCGGGAGAAACACTGAAGCTTTCTTT. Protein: CASSEFTGRNTEAFF.

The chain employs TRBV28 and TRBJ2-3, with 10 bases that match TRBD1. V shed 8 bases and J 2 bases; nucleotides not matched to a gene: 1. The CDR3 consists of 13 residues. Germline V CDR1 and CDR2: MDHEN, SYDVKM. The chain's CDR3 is CASRQGATDTQYF. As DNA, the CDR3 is TGTGCCAGCCGACAGGGGGCCACAGATACGCAGTATTTT.

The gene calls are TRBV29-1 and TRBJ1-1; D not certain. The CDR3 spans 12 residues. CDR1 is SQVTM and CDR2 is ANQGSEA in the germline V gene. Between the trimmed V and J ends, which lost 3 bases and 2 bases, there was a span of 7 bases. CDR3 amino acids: CSVDGSNTEAFF. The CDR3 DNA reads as TGCAGCGTTGATGGAAGTAACACTGAAGCTTTCTTT.

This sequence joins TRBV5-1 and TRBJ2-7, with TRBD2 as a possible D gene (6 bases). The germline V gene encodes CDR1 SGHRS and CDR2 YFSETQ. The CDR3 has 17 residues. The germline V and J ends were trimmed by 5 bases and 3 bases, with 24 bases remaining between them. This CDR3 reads CASRSTPGAFGGYEQYF. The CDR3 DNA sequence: TGCGCCAGCAGATCGACCCCGGGAGCGTTTGGAGGCTACGAGCAGTACTTC.

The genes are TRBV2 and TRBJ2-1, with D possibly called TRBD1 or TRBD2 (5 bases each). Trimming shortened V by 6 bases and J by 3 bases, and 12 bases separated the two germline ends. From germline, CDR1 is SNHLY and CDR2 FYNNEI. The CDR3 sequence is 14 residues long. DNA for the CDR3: TGTGCCAGCAGAAACCGGGACGACTACAATGAGCAGTTCTTC. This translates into CASRNRDDYNEQFF.

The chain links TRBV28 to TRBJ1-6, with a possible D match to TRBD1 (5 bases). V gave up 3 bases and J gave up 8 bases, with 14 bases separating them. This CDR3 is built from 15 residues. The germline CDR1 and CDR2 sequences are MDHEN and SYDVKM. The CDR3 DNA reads TGTGCCAGCAGTTTCCCCCAGGGTGAAGATTCACCCCTCCACTTT. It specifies CASSFPQGEDSPLHF. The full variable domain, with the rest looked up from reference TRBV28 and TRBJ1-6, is DVKVTQSSRYLVKRTGEKVFLECVQDMDHENMFWYRQDPGLGLRLIYFSYDVKMKEKGDIPEGYSVSREKKERFSLILESASTNQTSMYLCASSFPQGEDSPLHFGNGTRLTVT.

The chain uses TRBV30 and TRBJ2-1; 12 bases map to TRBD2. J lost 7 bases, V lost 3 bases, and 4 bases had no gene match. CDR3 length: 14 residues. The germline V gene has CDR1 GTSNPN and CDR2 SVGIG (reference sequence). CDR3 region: CAWSLLAGGNEQFF. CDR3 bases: TGTGCCTGGAGCCTCCTAGCGGGAGGGAATGAGCAGTTCTTC.

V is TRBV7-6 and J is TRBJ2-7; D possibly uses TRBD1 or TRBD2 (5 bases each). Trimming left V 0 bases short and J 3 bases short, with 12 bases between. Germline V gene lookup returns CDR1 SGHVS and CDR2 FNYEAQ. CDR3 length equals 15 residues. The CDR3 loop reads CASSLAGEPLYEQYF. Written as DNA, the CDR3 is TGTGCCAGCAGCTTAGCGGGGGAGCCCCTCTACGAGCAGTACTTC.

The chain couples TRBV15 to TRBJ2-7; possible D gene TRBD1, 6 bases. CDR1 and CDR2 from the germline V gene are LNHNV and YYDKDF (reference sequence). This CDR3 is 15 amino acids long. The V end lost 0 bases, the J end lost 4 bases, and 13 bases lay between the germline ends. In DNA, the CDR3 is TGTGCCACCAGCAGAGACTTGTTGGGGGCGTACGAGCAGTACTTC. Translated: CATSRDLLGAYEQYF.

The CDR3 coding sequence is TGTGCCAGCAGCGGTAGCGACGGGGTGGTAGACACCGGGGAGCTGTTTTTT. The encoded protein is CASSGSDGVVDTGELFF. The chain couples TRBV7-9 to TRBJ2-2, with a weak D call TRBD2 (5 bases). Between the trimmed V and J ends, which lost 5 bases and 3 bases, there was a span of 19 bases. The CDR3 spans 17 residues. Germline lookup yields CDR1 SEHNR and CDR2 FQNEAQ (reference sequence).

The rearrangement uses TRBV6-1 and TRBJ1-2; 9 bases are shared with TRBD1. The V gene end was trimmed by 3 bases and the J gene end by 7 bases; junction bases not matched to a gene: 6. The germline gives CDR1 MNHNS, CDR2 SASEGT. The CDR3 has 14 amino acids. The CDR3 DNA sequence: TGTGCCAGCAGTGAGACCGGGACAGGGTTTGGCTACACCTTC. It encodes CASSETGTGFGYTF.

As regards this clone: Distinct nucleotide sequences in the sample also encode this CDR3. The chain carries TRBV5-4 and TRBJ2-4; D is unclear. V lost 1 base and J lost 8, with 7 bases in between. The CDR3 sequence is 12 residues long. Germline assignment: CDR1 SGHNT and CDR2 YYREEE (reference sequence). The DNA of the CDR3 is TGTGCCAGCAGCTTGCTTGGGGACATTCAGTACTTC. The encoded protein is CASSLLGDIQYF.

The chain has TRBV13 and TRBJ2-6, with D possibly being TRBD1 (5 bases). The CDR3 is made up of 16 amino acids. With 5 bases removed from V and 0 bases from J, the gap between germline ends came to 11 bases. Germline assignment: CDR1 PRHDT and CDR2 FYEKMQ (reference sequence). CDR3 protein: CASSGTRDSGANVLTF. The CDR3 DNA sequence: TGTGCCAGCAGCGGAACCAGGGACTCTGGGGCCAACGTCCTGACTTTC.

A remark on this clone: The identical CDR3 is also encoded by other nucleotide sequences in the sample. For the CDR3, the DNA is TGTGCCAGCAGCGTAGGGCTAGCGGGATATGAGCAGTACTTC. It specifies CASSVGLAGYEQYF. The chain carries TRBV9 and TRBJ2-7; 9 nucleotides align to TRBD2. This CDR3 spans 14 amino acids. Germline V gives CDR1 SGDLS, CDR2 YYNGEE. V lost 0 bases, J lost 7 bases, and 5 bases stayed unmatched. The full variable domain, its missing parts supplied by reference TRBV9 and TRBJ2-7, is DSGVTQTPKHLITATGQRVTLRCSPRSGDLSVYWYQQSLDQGLQFLIQYYNGEERAKGNILERFSAQQFPDLHSELNLSSLELGDSALYFCASSVGLAGYEQYFGPGTRLTVT.

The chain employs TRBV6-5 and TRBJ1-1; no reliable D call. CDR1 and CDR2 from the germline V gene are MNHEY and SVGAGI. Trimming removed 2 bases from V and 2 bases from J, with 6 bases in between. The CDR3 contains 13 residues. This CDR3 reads CASSYRTNTEAFF. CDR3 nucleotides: TGTGCCAGCAGTTACCGGACCAACACTGAAGCTTTCTTT.

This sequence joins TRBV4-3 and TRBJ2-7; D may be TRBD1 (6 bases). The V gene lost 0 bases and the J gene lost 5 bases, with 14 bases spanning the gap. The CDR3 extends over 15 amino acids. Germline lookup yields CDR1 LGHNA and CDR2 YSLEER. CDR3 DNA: TGCGCCAGCAGCCAAGAAGATACAGGGTTCCACGAGCAGTACTTC. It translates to CASSQEDTGFHEQYF.

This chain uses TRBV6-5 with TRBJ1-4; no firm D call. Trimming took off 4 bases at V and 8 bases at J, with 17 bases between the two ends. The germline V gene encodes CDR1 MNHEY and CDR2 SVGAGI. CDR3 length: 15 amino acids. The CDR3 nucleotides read TGTGCCAGCAGTTTCACCGGAGGGTGGGAAGAAAAACTGTTTTTT. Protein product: CASSFTGGWEEKLFF.